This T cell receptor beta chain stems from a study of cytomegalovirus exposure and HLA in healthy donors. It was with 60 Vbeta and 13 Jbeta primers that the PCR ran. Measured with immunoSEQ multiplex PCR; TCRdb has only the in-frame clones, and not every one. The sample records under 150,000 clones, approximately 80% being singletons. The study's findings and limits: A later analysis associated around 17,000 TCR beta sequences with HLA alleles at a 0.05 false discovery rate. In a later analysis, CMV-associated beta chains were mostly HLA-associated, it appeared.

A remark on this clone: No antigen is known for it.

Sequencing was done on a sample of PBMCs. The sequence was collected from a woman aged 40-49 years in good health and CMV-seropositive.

The CDR3 coding sequence is TGTGCCAGCAGCCCCGGTGGCGTCAGGGGCTCCTACGAGCAGTACTTC. It translates to CASSPGGVRGSYEQYF. V is TRBV5-5 and J is TRBJ2-7, with a possible D match to TRBD1 (6 bases). This CDR3 contains 16 residues. CDR1 and CDR2 from the germline V gene are SGHKS and YYEKEE (reference sequence). V was cut by 4 bases and J by 0 bases, with 17 bases left in between.